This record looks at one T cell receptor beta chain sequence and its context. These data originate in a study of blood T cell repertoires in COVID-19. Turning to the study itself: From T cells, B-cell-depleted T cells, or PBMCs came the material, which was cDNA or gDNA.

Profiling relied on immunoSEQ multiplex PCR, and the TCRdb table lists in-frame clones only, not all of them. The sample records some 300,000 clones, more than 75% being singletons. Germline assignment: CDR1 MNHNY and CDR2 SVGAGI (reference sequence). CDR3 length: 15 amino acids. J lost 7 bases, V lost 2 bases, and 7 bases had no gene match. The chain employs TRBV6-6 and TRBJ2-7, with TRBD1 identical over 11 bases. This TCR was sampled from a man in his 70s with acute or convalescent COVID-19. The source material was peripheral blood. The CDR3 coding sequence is TGTGCCAGCAGTTACGGACAGGGGGCTAGGTGGGAGCAGTACTTC. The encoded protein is CASSYGQGARWEQYF.